Listed here is a single T cell receptor (beta chain). This clonotype was seen a handful of times. Its antigen remains unidentified. No much larger clone is present one base from it, and per-base qualities are unavailable. The data stem from a study of response to subunit inactivated influenza vaccine (dated by TCRdb to the late 2010s). Background on the whole study: To follow how T cells responded to a trivalent subunit inactivated influenza vaccine, the researchers relied on deep quantitative profiling of the T cell receptor repertoire. Points the paper makes about the study in general: The authors suggested that each seasonal influenza vaccination may recruit only a limited number of new T cells.

In the germline V gene, CDR1 corresponds to MNHNS and CDR2 to SASEGT. Reading from cysteine to phenylalanine, the CDR3 counts 16 amino acids. The only DNA kept is the CDR3, 48 bases in frame from the first base. Unmatched junction bases come to 7, with V trimmed by 5 bases and J by 2 bases. Library preparation was by RT-PCR. Sequencing used an Illumina HiSeq 2500. In TCRdb, the public reads were trimmed at Q25 with fastp and aligned with MiXCR, with productive beta chains retained. Entries that share a CDR3 protein sequence are merged under the most common genes and DNA. The sample table shows 500,000 to 550,000 distinct CDR3 sequences, and under 30% are seen once. About 3% of the sample is in the top ten clones. The sample was also linked to a second study, of T cells expressing NK-cell markers. As the second study states: TCR beta cDNA libraries were prepared using 5'RACE template switching, which introduced a universal primer site and unique molecular identifiers. In sorted CD3+CD56+NKG2C+, CD3+CD56+NKG2C- and CD3+CD56-NKG2C+ T-cell subsets from 8 or 9 donors, TCR beta-chain repertoires were profiled. Of the eight sequenced donors, seven were found to be HCMV-seropositive and one was found to be HCMV-seronegative. In several experiments an anti-gammadeltaTCR antibody was added to restrict sorting to alphabetaTCR-expressing T cells. In more than five donors, the dominant CD3+CD56+NKG2C+ clonotypes were found to rank among the top 10 CD8+ clonotypes and to make up roughly 1.0-7.5% of CD8+ T cells. Those dominant clonotypes were again the most abundant among CD3+CD56-NKG2C+ cells in four donors, at roughly 28.3-65%. Whether the expanded NKG2C-expressing T cell clones were specific for HCMV antigens was left unclear. The eight sequenced donors were randomly selected healthy volunteers, three men and five women. A commercial ELISA kit detecting HCMV-specific IgG in serum was used to determine HCMV serostatus. Peripheral blood mononuclear cells were isolated from blood by Ficoll density gradient centrifugation. Magnetic immunoseparation with Miltenyi isolation kits was used to isolate CD4+ and CD8+ T cells from PBMC. cDNA synthesis was primed from the TCR beta constant segment and was followed by two successive PCR amplification steps. The libraries were sequenced on Illumina HiSeq 2000/2500, MiSeq or NextSeq, producing 2 x 150 bp reads. Reads were demultiplexed and grouped by UMI with MIGEC, and clonotypes were assembled and quantified with MiTCR. To exclude erroneous sequences, any TCR cDNA sequence not supported by at least two reads was discarded. The tcR package was used for downstream repertoire analysis, and clonotypes were matched across fractions by CDR3 nucleotide sequence plus V segment. VDJmatch was used to annotate antigen specificity against VDJdb, with one amino acid substitution in CDR3 allowed.

This specimen was CD4+ T cells sorted from PBMCs, taken approximately 12 days after vaccination. The chain employs TRBV6-1 and TRBJ2-5, and 11 junctional nucleotides match TRBD2. The receptor comes from a man in his fifties who received an inactivated influenza vaccine. Donor details come from another sample of the same person, matched by shared clones. The bases read TGTGCCAGCAGTAGGGCCGGGACTAGCGGACAAGAGACCCAGTACTTC. It encodes CASSRAGTSGQETQYF.